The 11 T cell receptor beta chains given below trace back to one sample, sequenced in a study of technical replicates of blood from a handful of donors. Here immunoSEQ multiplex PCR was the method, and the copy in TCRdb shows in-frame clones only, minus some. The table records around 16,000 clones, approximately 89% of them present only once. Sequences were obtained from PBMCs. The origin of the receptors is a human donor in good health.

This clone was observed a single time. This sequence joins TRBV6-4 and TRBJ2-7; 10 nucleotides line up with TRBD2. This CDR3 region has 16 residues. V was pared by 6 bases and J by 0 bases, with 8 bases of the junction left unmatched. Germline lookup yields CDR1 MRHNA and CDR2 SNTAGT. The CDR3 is CASRRTSGRSSYEQYF. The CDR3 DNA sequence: TGTGCCAGCAGGCGGACTAGCGGTCGTAGCTCCTACGAGCAGTACTTC.

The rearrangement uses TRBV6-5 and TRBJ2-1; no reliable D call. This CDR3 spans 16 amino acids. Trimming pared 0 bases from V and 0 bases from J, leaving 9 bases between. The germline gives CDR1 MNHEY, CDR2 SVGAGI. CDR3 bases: TGTGCCAGCAGTTACTCGCCCCCGAGCTCCTACAATGAGCAGTTCTTC. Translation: CASSYSPPSSYNEQFF.

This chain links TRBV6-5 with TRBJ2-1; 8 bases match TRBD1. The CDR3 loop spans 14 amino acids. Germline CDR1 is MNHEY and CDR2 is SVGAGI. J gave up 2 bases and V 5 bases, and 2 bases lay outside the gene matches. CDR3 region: CASSTGGTYNEQFF. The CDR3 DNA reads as TGTGCCAGCAGTACAGGGGGGACCTACAATGAGCAGTTCTTC.

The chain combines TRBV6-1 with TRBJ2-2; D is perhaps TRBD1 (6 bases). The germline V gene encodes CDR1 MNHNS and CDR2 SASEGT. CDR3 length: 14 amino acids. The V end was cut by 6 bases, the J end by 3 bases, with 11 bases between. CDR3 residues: CASRTDRDTGELFF. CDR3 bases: TGTGCCAGCAGGACGGACAGAGACACCGGGGAGCTGTTTTTT.

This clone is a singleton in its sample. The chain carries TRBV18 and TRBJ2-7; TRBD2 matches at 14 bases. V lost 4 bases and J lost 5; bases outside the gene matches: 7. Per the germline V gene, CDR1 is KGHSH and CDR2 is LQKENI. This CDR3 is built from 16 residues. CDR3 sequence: CASSLGTSGSNDEQYF. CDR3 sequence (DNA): TGTGCCAGCTCACTTGGGACTAGCGGGAGTAACGACGAGCAGTACTTC.

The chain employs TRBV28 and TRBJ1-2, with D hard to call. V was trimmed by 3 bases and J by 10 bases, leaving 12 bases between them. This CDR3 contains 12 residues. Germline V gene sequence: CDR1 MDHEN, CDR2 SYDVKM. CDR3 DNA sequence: TGTGCCAGCAGTTTGAACAGCCTTGACTACACCTTC. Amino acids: CASSLNSLDYTF.

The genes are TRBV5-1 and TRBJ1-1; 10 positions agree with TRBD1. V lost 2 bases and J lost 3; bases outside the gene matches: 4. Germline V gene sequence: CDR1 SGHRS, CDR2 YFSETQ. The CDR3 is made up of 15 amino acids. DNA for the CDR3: TGCGCCAGCAGCTTAGGGGGACAGGGGTACACTGAAGCTTTCTTT. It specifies CASSLGGQGYTEAFF.

CDR3 sequence: CASSLTGLAGGETQYF. CDR3 nucleotides: TGTGCCAGCAGCTTAACGGGACTAGCGGGAGGAGAGACCCAGTACTTC. The rearrangement links TRBV7-6 to TRBJ2-5; 15 bases agree with TRBD2. Trimming cost V 2 bases and J 4 bases; bases outside gene matches: 2. The CDR3 spans 16 residues. Germline CDR1 reads SGHVS; CDR2 reads FNYEAQ.

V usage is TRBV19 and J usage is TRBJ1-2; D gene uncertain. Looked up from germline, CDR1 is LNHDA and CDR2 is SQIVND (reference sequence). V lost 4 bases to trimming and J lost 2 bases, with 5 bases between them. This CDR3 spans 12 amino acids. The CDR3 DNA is TGTGCCAGTAGTAAGACAAACTATGGCTACACCTTC. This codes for CASSKTNYGYTF.

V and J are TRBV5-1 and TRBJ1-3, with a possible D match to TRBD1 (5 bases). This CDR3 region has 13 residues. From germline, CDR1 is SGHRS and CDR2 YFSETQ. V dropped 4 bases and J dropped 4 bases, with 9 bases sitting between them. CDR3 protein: CASSGGTGNTIYF. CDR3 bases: TGCGCCAGCAGCGGAGGGACGGGAAACACCATATATTTT.

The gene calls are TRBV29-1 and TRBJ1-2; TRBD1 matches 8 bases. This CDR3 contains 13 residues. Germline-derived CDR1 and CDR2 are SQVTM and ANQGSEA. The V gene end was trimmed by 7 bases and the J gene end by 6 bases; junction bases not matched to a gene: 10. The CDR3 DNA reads TGCAGCGCTAACAGGGGGATCGGGGATGGCTACACCTTC. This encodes CSANRGIGDGYTF.